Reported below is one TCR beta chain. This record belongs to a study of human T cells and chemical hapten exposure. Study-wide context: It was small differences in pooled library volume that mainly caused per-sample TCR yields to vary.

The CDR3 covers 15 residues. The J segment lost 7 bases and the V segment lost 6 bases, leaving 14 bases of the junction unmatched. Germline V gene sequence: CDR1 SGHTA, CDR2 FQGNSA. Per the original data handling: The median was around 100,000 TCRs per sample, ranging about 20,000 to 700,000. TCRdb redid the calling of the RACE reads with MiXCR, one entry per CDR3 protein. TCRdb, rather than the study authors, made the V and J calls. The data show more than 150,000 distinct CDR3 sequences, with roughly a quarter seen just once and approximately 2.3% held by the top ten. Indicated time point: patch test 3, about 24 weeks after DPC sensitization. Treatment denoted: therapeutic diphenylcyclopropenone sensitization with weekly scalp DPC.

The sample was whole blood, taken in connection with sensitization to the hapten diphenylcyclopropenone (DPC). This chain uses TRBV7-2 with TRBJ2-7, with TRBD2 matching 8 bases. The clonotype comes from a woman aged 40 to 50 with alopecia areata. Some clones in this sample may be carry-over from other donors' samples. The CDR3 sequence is CASRSSGSSPAEQYF. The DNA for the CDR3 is TGTGCCAGCAGATCCAGCGGGAGTTCCCCTGCGGAGCAGTACTTC.